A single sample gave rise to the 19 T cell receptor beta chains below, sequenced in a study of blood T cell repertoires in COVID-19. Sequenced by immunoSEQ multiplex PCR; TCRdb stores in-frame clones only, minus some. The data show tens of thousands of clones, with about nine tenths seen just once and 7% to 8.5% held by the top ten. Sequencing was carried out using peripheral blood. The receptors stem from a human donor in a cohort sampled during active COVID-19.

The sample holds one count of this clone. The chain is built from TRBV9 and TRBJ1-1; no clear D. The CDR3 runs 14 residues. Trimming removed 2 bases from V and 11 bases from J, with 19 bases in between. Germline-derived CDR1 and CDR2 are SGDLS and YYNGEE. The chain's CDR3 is CASSVEGDRGGAFF. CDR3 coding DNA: TGTGCCAGCAGCGTCGAAGGTGACCGCGGAGGGGCTTTCTTT.

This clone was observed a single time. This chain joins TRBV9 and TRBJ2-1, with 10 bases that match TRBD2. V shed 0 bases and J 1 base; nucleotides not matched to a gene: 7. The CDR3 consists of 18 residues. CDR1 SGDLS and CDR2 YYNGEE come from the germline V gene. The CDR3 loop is CASSVASGGAGSYNEQFF. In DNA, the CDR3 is TGTGCCAGCAGCGTAGCAAGCGGGGGGGCCGGGTCCTACAATGAGCAGTTCTTC. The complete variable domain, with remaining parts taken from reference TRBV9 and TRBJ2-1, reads DSGVTQTPKHLITATGQRVTLRCSPRSGDLSVYWYQQSLDQGLQFLIQYYNGEERAKGNILERFSAQQFPDLHSELNLSSLELGDSALYFCASSVASGGAGSYNEQFFGPGTRLTVL.

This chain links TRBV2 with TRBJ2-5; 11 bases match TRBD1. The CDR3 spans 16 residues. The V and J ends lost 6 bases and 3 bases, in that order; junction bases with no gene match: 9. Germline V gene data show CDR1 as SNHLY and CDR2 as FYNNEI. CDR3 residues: CASRHRRTGGEETQYF. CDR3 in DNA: TGTGCCAGCAGACATCGACGGACAGGGGGCGAAGAGACCCAGTACTTC.

In DNA form, the CDR3 reads TGTGCCACCAGTGACTCTCGGACAGGTGAGCAGCCCCAGCATTTT. Translation: CATSDSRTGEQPQHF. The rearrangement links TRBV24-1 to TRBJ1-5, with 7 bases identical to TRBD1. V trimming: 4 bases; J trimming: 7 bases; junction bases outside the gene matches: 9. Germline-derived CDR1 and CDR2 are KGHDR and SFDVKD. The CDR3 has 15 amino acids.

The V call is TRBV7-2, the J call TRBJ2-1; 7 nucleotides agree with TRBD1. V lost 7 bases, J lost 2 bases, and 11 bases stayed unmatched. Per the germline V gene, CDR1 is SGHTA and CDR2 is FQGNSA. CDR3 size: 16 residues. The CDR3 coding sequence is TGTGCCAGCACCCACTCCGGGCAGGGGGCCTACAATGAGCAGTTCTTC. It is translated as CASTHSGQGAYNEQFF.

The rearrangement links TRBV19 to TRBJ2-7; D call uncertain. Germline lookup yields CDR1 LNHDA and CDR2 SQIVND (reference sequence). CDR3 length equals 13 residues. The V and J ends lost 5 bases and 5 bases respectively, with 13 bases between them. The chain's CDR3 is CASSAPPGHEQYF. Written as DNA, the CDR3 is TGTGCCAGTAGTGCCCCTCCTGGGCACGAGCAGTACTTC. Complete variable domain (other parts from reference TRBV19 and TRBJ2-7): DGGITQSPKYLFRKEGQNVTLSCEQNLNHDAMYWYRQDPGQGLRLIYYSQIVNDFQKGDIAEGYSVSREKKESFPLTVTSAQKNPTAFYLCASSAPPGHEQYFGPGTRLTVT.

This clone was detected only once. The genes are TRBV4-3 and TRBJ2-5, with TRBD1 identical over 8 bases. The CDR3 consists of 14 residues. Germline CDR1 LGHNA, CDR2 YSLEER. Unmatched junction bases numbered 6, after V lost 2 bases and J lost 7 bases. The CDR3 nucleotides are TGCGCCAGCAGCCAAAACGACAGGGGAGGGACCCAGTACTTC. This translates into CASSQNDRGGTQYF.

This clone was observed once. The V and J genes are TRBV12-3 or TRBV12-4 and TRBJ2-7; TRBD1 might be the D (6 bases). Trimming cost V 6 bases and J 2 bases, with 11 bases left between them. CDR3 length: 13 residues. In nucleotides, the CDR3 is TGTGCCAGCAGCTCGGACAGCCCCTACGAGCAGTACTTC. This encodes CASSSDSPYEQYF.

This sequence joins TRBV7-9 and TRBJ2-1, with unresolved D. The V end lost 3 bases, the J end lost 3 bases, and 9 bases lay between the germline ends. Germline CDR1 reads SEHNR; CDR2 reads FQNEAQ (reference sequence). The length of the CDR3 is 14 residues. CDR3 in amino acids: CASSFRAGYNEQFF. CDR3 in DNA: TGTGCCAGCAGCTTCAGAGCAGGCTACAATGAGCAGTTCTTC.

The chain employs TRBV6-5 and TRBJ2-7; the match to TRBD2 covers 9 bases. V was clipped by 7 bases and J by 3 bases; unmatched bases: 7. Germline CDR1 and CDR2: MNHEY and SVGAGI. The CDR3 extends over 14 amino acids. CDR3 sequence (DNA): TGTGCCAGCACATTAGCGGGGGCCTACTACGAGCAGTACTTC. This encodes CASTLAGAYYEQYF.

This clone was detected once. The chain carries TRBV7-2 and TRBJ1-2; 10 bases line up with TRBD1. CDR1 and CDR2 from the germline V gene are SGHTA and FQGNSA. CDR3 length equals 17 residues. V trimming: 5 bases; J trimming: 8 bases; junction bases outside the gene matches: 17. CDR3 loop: CASSPGGTGARAKGYTF. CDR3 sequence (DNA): TGTGCCAGCAGCCCAGGGGGGACAGGGGCCAGAGCGAAAGGCTACACCTTC.

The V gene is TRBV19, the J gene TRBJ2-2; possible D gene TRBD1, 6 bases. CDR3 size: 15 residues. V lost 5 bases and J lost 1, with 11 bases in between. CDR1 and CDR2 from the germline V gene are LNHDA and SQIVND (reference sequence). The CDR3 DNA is TGTGCCAGTAGTGACGTGACAGGGAACACCGGGGAGCTGTTTTTT. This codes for CASSDVTGNTGELFF.

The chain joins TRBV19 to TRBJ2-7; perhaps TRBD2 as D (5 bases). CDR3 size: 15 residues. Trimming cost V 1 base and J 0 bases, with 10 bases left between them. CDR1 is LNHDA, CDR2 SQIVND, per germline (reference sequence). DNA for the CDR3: TGTGCCAGTAGTATAGGAGAGGGATACTCCTACGAGCAGTACTTC. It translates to CASSIGEGYSYEQYF.

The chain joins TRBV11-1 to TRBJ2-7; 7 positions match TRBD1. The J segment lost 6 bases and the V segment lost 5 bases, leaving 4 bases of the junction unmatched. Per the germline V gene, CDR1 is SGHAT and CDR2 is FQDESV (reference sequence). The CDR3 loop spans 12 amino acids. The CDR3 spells CASSPRQGEQYF. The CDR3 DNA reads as TGTGCCAGCAGCCCGAGACAGGGCGAGCAGTACTTC.

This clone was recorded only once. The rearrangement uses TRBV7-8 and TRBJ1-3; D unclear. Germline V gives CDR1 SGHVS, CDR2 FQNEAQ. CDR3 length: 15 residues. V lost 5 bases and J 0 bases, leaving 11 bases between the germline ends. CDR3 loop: CASSARRFSGNTIYF. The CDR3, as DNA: TGTGCCAGCAGCGCCCGGCGGTTCTCTGGAAACACCATATATTTT. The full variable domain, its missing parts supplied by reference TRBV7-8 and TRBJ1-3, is GAGVSQSPRYKVAKRGQDVALRCDPISGHVSLFWYQQALGQGPEFLTYFQNEAQLDKSGLPSDRFFAERPEGSVSTLKIQRTQQEDSAVYLCASSARRFSGNTIYFGEGSWLTVV.

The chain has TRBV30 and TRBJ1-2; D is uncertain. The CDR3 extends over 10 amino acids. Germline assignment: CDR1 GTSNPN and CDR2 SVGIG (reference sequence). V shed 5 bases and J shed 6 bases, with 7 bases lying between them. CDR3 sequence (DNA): TGTGCCTGGGGAGGGCATGGCTACACCTTC. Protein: CAWGGHGYTF.

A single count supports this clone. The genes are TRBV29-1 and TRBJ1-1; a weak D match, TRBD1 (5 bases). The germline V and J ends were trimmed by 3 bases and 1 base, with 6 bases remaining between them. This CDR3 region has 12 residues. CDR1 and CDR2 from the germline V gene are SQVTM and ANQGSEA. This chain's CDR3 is CSVEGPNTEAFF. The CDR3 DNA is TGCAGCGTTGAGGGGCCGAACACTGAAGCTTTCTTT.

CDR3 DNA sequence: TGCGCCAGCAGCCATGATCCCTTGCGGGGAGGGAAGCTCGACGAGCAGTACTTC. Translation gives CASSHDPLRGGKLDEQYF. The chain has TRBV4-1 and TRBJ2-7; TRBD2 matches 7 bases. The J segment lost 5 bases and the V segment lost 3 bases, leaving 19 bases of the junction unmatched. The CDR3 length is 18 residues. CDR1 and CDR2 from the germline V gene are MGHRA and YSYEKL.

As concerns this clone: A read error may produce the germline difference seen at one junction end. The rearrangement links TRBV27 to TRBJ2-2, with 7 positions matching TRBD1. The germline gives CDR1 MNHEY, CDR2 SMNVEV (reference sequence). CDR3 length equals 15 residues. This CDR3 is CAGSLPPGGTGELFF. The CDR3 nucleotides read TGTGCCGGCAGTTTACCCCCAGGGGGCACCGGGGAGCTGTTTTTT.